This T cell receptor (beta chain) was recovered during a study of shared clonotypes between healthy human individuals. Running of the assay took place at deep level. Study processing details: Junction-only sequences without quality scores were provided by ImmunoSEQ, so filtering was different. Using immunoSEQ multiplex PCR, the repertoire was profiled, and TCRdb retains in-frame clones only, with some absent. The D gene and trimming were derived from the DNA, and the V and J assignments and clone size from that table. This sample has about 2.1 million clones, with 90% to 95% found just once. CD8 cells regarded as naive lacked CD45RO, were positively chosen for CCR7, and omitted terminally differentiated effector memory CD45RA+ cells. The sequenced material came from naive CD8+ T cells from PBMCs. The source is a man between 18 and 29 years old in good health. Some clones in this sample may be carry-over from other donors' samples.

The CDR3 sequence: CASSFLGSRKQESSTDTQYF. The DNA for the CDR3 is TGTGCCAGCAGTTTTTTAGGGAGCCGGAAGCAGGAATCTAGCACAGATACGCAGTATTTT. J is TRBJ2-3 and V is TRBV27, with D possibly being TRBD2 (5 bases). Germline CDR1 and CDR2: MNHEY and SMNVEV (reference sequence). This CDR3 region has 20 residues. V shed 3 bases and J shed 0 bases, with 25 bases lying between them.